One sample yielded the 23 T cell receptor beta chains listed below, sequenced in a study of blood T cell repertoires in COVID-19. The data were produced by immunoSEQ multiplex PCR, yet TCRdb's version contains in-frame clones alone and is incomplete. Here the sample spans fewer than 50,000 clones, 75% to 90% being singletons. The specimen sequenced was peripheral blood. Receptor source: a human donor in a cohort sampled during active COVID-19.

The chain employs TRBV29-1 and TRBJ2-7; TRBD2 is a possible D gene (6 bases). There are 13 residues in the CDR3. Germline V CDR1 and CDR2: SQVTM, ANQGSEA. V shed 4 bases and J shed 7 bases, with 17 bases lying between them. The CDR3 coding sequence is TGCAGCGTTGGACGACAAATGGCGGGGGAGCAGTACTTC. As protein: CSVGRQMAGEQYF.

The gene calls are TRBV12-3 or TRBV12-4 and TRBJ1-4, with D maybe TRBD1 (5 bases). V lost 6 bases and J lost 7, with 12 bases in between. The CDR3 has 13 residues. CDR3 DNA: TGTGCCAGCAGAATCGGGACTGCTGAAAAACTGTTTTTT. Its translation: CASRIGTAEKLFF.

This chain connects TRBV3-1 (or the pseudogene TRBV3-2) to TRBJ1-2; TRBD1 might be the D (5 bases). The length of the CDR3 is 15 residues. CDR1 is LGHDT, CDR2 YNNKEL, per germline (reference sequence). V lost 3 bases, J lost 8 bases, and 19 bases lay in between. CDR3 bases: TGTGCCAGCAGCCAGGCACCGGGGGTAAGGAGAGGCTACACCTTC. Protein sequence: CASSQAPGVRRGYTF.

This chain connects TRBV18 to TRBJ1-2; D remains ambiguous. The CDR3 is made up of 14 amino acids. The germline V gene has CDR1 KGHSH and CDR2 LQKENI. V shed 5 bases and J shed 1 base, with 11 bases lying between them. The CDR3 coding sequence is TGTGCCAGCTCATCGAGGGAGTTTAACTATGGCTACACCTTC. Protein sequence: CASSSREFNYGYTF.

The V and J genes are TRBV27 and TRBJ1-1; perhaps TRBD1 as D (5 bases). Trimming took 3 bases from V and 4 from J, leaving 9 bases between them. CDR3 size: 13 residues. Germline CDR1 reads MNHEY; CDR2 reads SMNVEV (reference sequence). CDR3 amino acids: CASSLGGRTEAFF. In DNA form, the CDR3 reads TGTGCCAGCAGTTTGGGGGGTCGCACTGAAGCTTTCTTT.

The rearrangement links TRBV29-1 to TRBJ1-2; possibly TRBD1 for D (6 bases). With 5 bases removed from V and 4 bases from J, the gap between germline ends came to 11 bases. The CDR3 spans 12 residues. Germline V gene data show CDR1 as SQVTM and CDR2 as ANQGSEA. The CDR3 loop reads CSVNRQVYGYTF. The DNA for the CDR3 is TGCAGCGTTAATAGACAGGTCTATGGCTACACCTTC.

The chain links TRBV7-2 to TRBJ2-7; D remains unclear. This CDR3 is 14 amino acids long. Between the trimmed V and J ends, which lost 1 base and 1 base, there was a span of 8 bases. Germline V gene lookup returns CDR1 SGHTA and CDR2 FQGNSA. CDR3: CASSLGGGSYEQYF. CDR3 in DNA: TGTGCCAGCAGCTTAGGTGGCGGATCCTACGAGCAGTACTTC.

This chain connects TRBV5-4 to TRBJ1-3; D ambiguous. This CDR3 is built from 15 residues. The V and J ends lost 2 bases and 0 bases respectively, with 9 bases between them. The germline gives CDR1 SGHNT, CDR2 YYREEE (reference sequence). CDR3 DNA sequence: TGTGCCAGCAGCTTTGGCACCACCTCTGGAAACACCATATATTTT. Amino acids: CASSFGTTSGNTIYF. Filled out from reference TRBV5-4 and TRBJ1-3, the complete variable domain reads ETGVTQSPTHLIKTRGQQVTLRCSSQSGHNTVSWYQQALGQGPQFIFQYYREEENGRGNFPPRFSGLQFPNYSSELNVNALELDDSALYLCASSFGTTSGNTIYFGEGSWLTVV.

The V and J genes are TRBV3-1 (or the pseudogene TRBV3-2) and TRBJ1-5, with TRBD1 matching 7 bases. With V trimmed by 4 bases and J by 5 bases, 5 bases remained unmatched. CDR3 length equals 14 residues. The germline V gene encodes CDR1 LGHDT and CDR2 YNNKEL (reference sequence). The CDR3 bases are TGTGCCAGCAGCCCGTCAGGGGGACATCAGCCCCAGCATTTT. Amino acids: CASSPSGGHQPQHF.

The chain recombines TRBV27 with TRBJ1-2, with 9 bases that match TRBD1. This CDR3 spans 14 amino acids. CDR1 is MNHEY and CDR2 is SMNVEV in the germline V gene (reference sequence). The ends lost 6 bases at V and 2 bases at J; junction bases unmatched: 4. The CDR3 coding sequence is TGTGCCAGCAGCCCAGGGACAGGGAACTATGGCTACACCTTC. As protein: CASSPGTGNYGYTF.

This clone was counted once. The chain is built from TRBV19 and TRBJ2-1, with TRBD2 as a possible D gene (7 bases). Germline V gene data show CDR1 as LNHDA and CDR2 as SQIVND (reference sequence). Trimming took 7 bases from V and 10 from J, leaving 20 bases between them. This CDR3 has 14 residues. CDR3 amino acids: CASTPTRGAMEQFF. In nucleotides, the CDR3 is TGTGCCAGTACCCCAACACGGGGGGCCATGGAGCAGTTCTTC.

This clone was seen a single time. The rearrangement uses TRBV10-3 and TRBJ1-2; 9 bases agree with TRBD1. This CDR3 spans 15 amino acids. Germline values: CDR1 ENHRY, CDR2 SYGVKD. Trimming took 6 bases from V and 1 from J; bases not matched to a gene: 6. The CDR3 protein is CAISGGQGFNYGYTF. As DNA, the CDR3 is TGTGCCATCAGCGGCGGACAGGGGTTTAACTATGGCTACACCTTC.

The gene calls are TRBV5-1 and TRBJ1-1; tentative D call: TRBD1 (5 bases). This CDR3 comprises 13 residues. Germline lookup yields CDR1 SGHRS and CDR2 YFSETQ. The V gene lost 2 bases and the J gene lost 3 bases, with 8 bases spanning the gap. The CDR3 region has the DNA TGCGCCAGCAGCTTAAGGGGCGACACTGAAGCTTTCTTT. This codes for CASSLRGDTEAFF.

The chain employs TRBV9 and TRBJ1-1; D is uncertain. This CDR3 has 15 residues. V lost 0 bases to trimming and J lost 4 bases, with 13 bases between them. The germline V gene has CDR1 SGDLS and CDR2 YYNGEE. The DNA for the CDR3 is TGTGCCAGCAGCGTAGATTCCGGGGTAAGCACTGAAGCTTTCTTT. Translating it yields CASSVDSGVSTEAFF. The full variable domain, with the rest looked up from reference TRBV9 and TRBJ1-1, is DSGVTQTPKHLITATGQRVTLRCSPRSGDLSVYWYQQSLDQGLQFLIQYYNGEERAKGNILERFSAQQFPDLHSELNLSSLELGDSALYFCASSVDSGVSTEAFFGQGTRLTVV.

This chain links TRBV6-6 with TRBJ1-2; D might be TRBD1 (6 bases). V was trimmed by 5 bases and J by 0 bases, leaving 16 bases between them. Per the germline V gene, CDR1 is MNHNY and CDR2 is SVGAGI (reference sequence). This CDR3 spans 16 amino acids. As DNA, the CDR3 is TGTGCCAGCAGTCCAATTCAGGGGAAGGCTAACTATGGCTACACCTTC. Protein product: CASSPIQGKANYGYTF.

The V gene is TRBV29-1, the J gene TRBJ2-5, with 8 bases identical to TRBD1. V was clipped by 5 bases and J by 4 bases; unmatched bases: 3. The CDR3 covers 12 residues. Germline CDR1 SQVTM, CDR2 ANQGSEA. The CDR3 sequence is CSVPDRGETQYF. In DNA, the CDR3 is TGCAGCGTTCCCGACAGGGGAGAGACCCAGTACTTC.

The genes are TRBV11-3 and TRBJ1-2, with D possibly being TRBD1 (5 bases). The CDR3 is made up of 13 amino acids. From germline, CDR1 is SGHNT and CDR2 YENEEA. V was trimmed by 5 bases and J by 2 bases, leaving 9 bases between them. CDR3 protein: CASSAGRNYGYTF. In DNA, the CDR3 is TGTGCCAGCAGCGCGGGACGGAACTATGGCTACACCTTC. The full variable domain, its missing parts supplied by reference TRBV11-3 and TRBJ1-2, is EAGVVQSPRYKIIEKKQPVAFWCNPISGHNTLYWYLQNLGQGPELLIRYENEEAVDDSQLPKDRFSAERLKGVDSTLKIQPAELGDSAVYLCASSAGRNYGYTFGSGTRLTVV.

The V and J genes are TRBV7-9 and TRBJ1-2; a weak D match, TRBD1 (5 bases). V gave up 5 bases and J gave up 6 bases, with 16 bases separating them. Germline CDR1 reads SEHNR; CDR2 reads FQNEAQ (reference sequence). This CDR3 comprises 14 residues. The CDR3 region has the DNA TGTGCCAGCAGCACACCGGGACTGAGAAATGGCTACACCTTC. Translation gives CASSTPGLRNGYTF.

This clone came up a few times. J is TRBJ1-4 and V is TRBV28; tentatively, D is TRBD1 (5 bases). Germline V gene lookup returns CDR1 MDHEN and CDR2 SYDVKM. The CDR3 covers 15 residues. Trimming took off 5 bases at V and 8 bases at J, with 18 bases between the two ends. CDR3 DNA: TGTGCCAGCAGTAGGGAGGGGTGGATAAGAGAAAAACTGTTTTTT. Translation gives CASSREGWIREKLFF.

The chain carries TRBV15 and TRBJ1-1, with a tentative D call TRBD1 (6 bases). Germline assignment: CDR1 LNHNV and CDR2 YYDKDF (reference sequence). The CDR3 is made up of 16 amino acids. Trimming shortened V by 4 bases and J by 1 base, and 16 bases separated the two germline ends. For the CDR3, the DNA is TGTGCCACCAGCACCTCGGACAGACCTTCGAACACTGAAGCTTTCTTT. Protein: CATSTSDRPSNTEAFF.

The chain carries TRBV3-1 (or the pseudogene TRBV3-2) and TRBJ1-1; D unclear. Germline V gene lookup returns CDR1 LGHDT and CDR2 YNNKEL (reference sequence). The CDR3 runs 12 residues. The V and J ends lost 7 bases and 1 base respectively, with 7 bases between them. CDR3 DNA sequence: TGTGCCAGCATGGAGGGGAACACTGAAGCTTTCTTT. It is translated as CASMEGNTEAFF.

This chain connects TRBV18 to TRBJ2-5; possible D gene TRBD1, 5 bases. Germline V CDR1 and CDR2: KGHSH, LQKENI. V was clipped by 3 bases and J by 2 bases, with 19 bases between them. This CDR3 has 17 amino acids. CDR3: CASSPVWGRGLQETQYF. The CDR3 nucleotides read TGTGCCAGCTCACCGGTTTGGGGAAGGGGTCTTCAAGAGACCCAGTACTTC.

The genes are TRBV5-4 and TRBJ2-1, with 16 bases that match TRBD2. The CDR3 has 18 residues. Trimming removed 4 bases from V and 5 bases from J; junction bases left unmatched: 9. Per germline, CDR1 SGHNT and CDR2 YYREEE (reference sequence). This chain's CDR3 is CASSRPGLAGGRDNEQFF. The CDR3 coding sequence is TGTGCCAGCAGCCGCCCGGGACTAGCGGGGGGGCGCGACAATGAGCAGTTCTTC.